Shown below are 31 T cell receptor beta chains from a single sample sequenced in a study of shared clonotypes between healthy human individuals. Sequencing used immunoSEQ multiplex PCR; TCRdb keeps in-frame clones, though not all of them. Of millions of clones listed, roughly 95% were seen once; the top ten hold 0.13%. Source material: naive CD4+ T cells sorted from blood. This sample's subset: CD45RA+ positively selected. The receptor set was obtained from a man aged 18 to 30 in good health.

This clone was counted once. V gene TRBV30 combines with J gene TRBJ2-3; tentatively, D is TRBD1 (6 bases). V shed 2 bases and J shed 2 bases, with 17 bases lying between them. The CDR3 covers 16 residues. In germline, CDR1 is GTSNPN, CDR2 SVGIG (reference sequence). DNA for the CDR3: TGTGCCTGGAGTCCAGGACAGATTCCGCACACAGATACGCAGTATTTT. It yields the protein CAWSPGQIPHTDTQYF.

This sequence joins TRBV5-1 and TRBJ2-3; a weak D match, TRBD1 (5 bases). This CDR3 has 16 residues. Germline assignment: CDR1 SGHRS and CDR2 YFSETQ. Trimming pared 3 bases from V and 2 bases from J, leaving 16 bases between. The DNA of the CDR3 is TGCGCCAGCAGCTCCATCGACAGTCTATCCACAGATACGCAGTATTTT. This encodes CASSSIDSLSTDTQYF.

With respect to this clone: Given a much more abundant clone one base away, this may be a read error. The rearrangement uses TRBV6-1 and TRBJ1-6, with D hard to call. The germline CDR1 and CDR2 sequences are MNHNS and SASEGT. V was shortened by 7 bases and J by 2 bases, with 6 bases between the two germline ends. The CDR3 contains 13 residues. The CDR3 nucleotides read TGTGCCAGCACCGGGGCCTATAATTCACCCCTCCACTTT. Its translation: CASTGAYNSPLHF.

J is TRBJ2-1 and V is TRBV7-9; 10 bases fit TRBD1. CDR1 SEHNR and CDR2 FQNEAQ come from the germline V gene (reference sequence). The CDR3 runs to 17 residues. Trimming at V came to 0 bases and at J to 6 bases, leaving 8 bases not matched to a gene. The CDR3, as DNA: TGTGCCAGCAGCTTAGCGCTTTGGGACAGGGGATTCAATGAGCAGTTCTTC. Amino acid sequence: CASSLALWDRGFNEQFF.

The V gene is TRBV10-1, the J gene TRBJ1-1; D is undetermined. This CDR3 has 12 amino acids. The germline CDR1 and CDR2 sequences are WNHNN and SYGVQD (reference sequence). The V end lost 3 bases, the J end lost 11 bases, and 13 bases lay between the germline ends. The CDR3 here is CASSDGMIGAFF. The DNA for the CDR3 is TGCGCCAGCAGTGACGGCATGATAGGGGCTTTCTTT.

This chain links TRBV4-1 with TRBJ2-7; the D gene is possibly TRBD1 (6 bases). V was cut by 4 bases and J by 0 bases, with 10 bases left in between. CDR3 length: 14 residues. CDR1 is MGHRA, CDR2 YSYEKL, per germline. In DNA form, the CDR3 reads TGCGCCAGCAGCCTTTCACAGGGCTCCTACGAGCAGTACTTC. Encoded protein: CASSLSQGSYEQYF.

The chain recombines TRBV6-6 with TRBJ1-2, with D possibly TRBD1 on 6 matching bases. CDR1 is MNHNY and CDR2 is SVGAGI in the germline V gene (reference sequence). CDR3 length: 14 residues. V dropped 6 bases and J dropped 0 bases, with 11 bases sitting between them. CDR3 sequence: CASSSGQTNYGYTF. The DNA for the CDR3 is TGTGCCAGCAGCTCGGGACAAACTAACTATGGCTACACCTTC.

V and J are TRBV9 and TRBJ1-5, with TRBD1 matching 8 bases. The CDR3 contains 16 residues. Losses at the gene ends were 0 bases for V and 4 bases for J; bases not matched to a gene: 6. Per the germline V gene, CDR1 is SGDLS and CDR2 is YYNGEE. CDR3 amino acids: CASSVGSGGENQPQHF. The CDR3 nucleotides read TGTGCCAGCAGCGTAGGGTCAGGGGGCGAGAATCAGCCCCAGCATTTT.

This clone has a single count. The chain recombines TRBV5-6 with TRBJ2-1; 7 nucleotides agree with TRBD2. V lost 3 bases, J lost 6 bases, and 6 bases stayed unmatched. Germline-derived CDR1 and CDR2 are SGHDT and YYEEEE. The CDR3 runs 14 residues. DNA of the CDR3: TGTGCCAGCAGCTGGACTAGATTTGGCAATGAGCAGTTCTTC. It translates to CASSWTRFGNEQFF.

This clone is a singleton in its sample. J is TRBJ2-7 and V is TRBV5-1; weak D call: TRBD1 (6 bases). V was cut by 4 bases and J by 7 bases, with 12 bases left in between. Per the germline V gene, CDR1 is SGHRS and CDR2 is YFSETQ. The CDR3 loop spans 12 amino acids. The CDR3 sequence: CASSADSREQYF. In nucleotides, the CDR3 is TGCGCCAGCAGCGCGGACAGTAGAGAGCAGTACTTC.

The chain employs TRBV30 and TRBJ2-7, with 7 bases fitting TRBD2. CDR1 is GTSNPN and CDR2 is SVGIG in the germline V gene (reference sequence). The CDR3 contains 11 residues. The ends lost 0 bases at V and 9 bases at J; junction bases unmatched: 2. The CDR3 sequence: CAWSVSGGQYF. DNA for the CDR3: TGTGCCTGGAGTGTATCGGGGGGGCAGTACTTC. The whole variable domain, filled in from reference TRBV30 and TRBJ2-7, reads SQTIHQWPATLVQPVGSPLSLECTVEGTSNPNLYWYRQAAGRGLQLLFYSVGIGQISSEVPQNLSASRPQDRQFILSSKKLLLSDSGFYLCAWSVSGGQYFGPGTRLTVT.

This clone was seen just once. The chain is built from TRBV29-1 and TRBJ2-5, with TRBD1 identical over 9 bases. CDR1 is SQVTM, CDR2 ANQGSEA, per germline. V dropped 0 bases and J dropped 5; count of bases not matched to a gene: 4. The CDR3 loop spans 14 amino acids. For the CDR3, the DNA is TGCAGCGTTGAAGACGACAGGGGGTGGGAGACCCAGTACTTC. Its translation is CSVEDDRGWETQYF.

This clone came up once. The V and J genes are TRBV28 and TRBJ2-7, with D tentatively TRBD1 or TRBD2 (6 bases each). The CDR3 runs 16 residues. Germline loops: CDR1 MDHEN, CDR2 SYDVKM. The V and J ends lost 7 bases and 4 bases respectively, with 23 bases between them. The CDR3 DNA reads as TGTGCCAGCACCTCTGGAGATATGAGGGGGGAGTACGAGCAGTACTTC. Its translation is CASTSGDMRGEYEQYF.

This chain uses TRBV4-1 with TRBJ2-1, with 12 positions matching TRBD2. The CDR3 extends over 16 amino acids. The germline CDR1 and CDR2 sequences are MGHRA and YSYEKL. The junction had 10 bases not matched to a gene; V was cut back by 1 base and J by 12 bases. Written as DNA, the CDR3 is TGCGCCAGCAGCCAAGGGGCTAGCGGGAGGGCCGGGTGGCAGTTCTTC. Residues: CASSQGASGRAGWQFF.

This clone was counted once. This chain links TRBV10-3 with TRBJ1-2, with 9 bases matching TRBD1. The CDR3 is made up of 15 amino acids. The V segment lost 4 bases and the J segment 4 bases; nucleotides outside the gene matches: 7. Germline CDR1 reads ENHRY; CDR2 reads SYGVKD. The CDR3 spells CAISGTGGAGYGYTF. In DNA, the CDR3 is TGTGCCATCAGTGGAACAGGGGGCGCAGGCTATGGCTACACCTTC.

This sequence joins TRBV9 and TRBJ1-2; no clear D. Trimming cost V 0 bases and J 4 bases, with 16 bases left between them. Germline V gene sequence: CDR1 SGDLS, CDR2 YYNGEE. The CDR3 runs 16 residues. CDR3 sequence (DNA): TGTGCCAGCAGCGTAGAGCCCTCCGGGTTCCCCTATGGCTACACCTTC. It yields the protein CASSVEPSGFPYGYTF.

The V and J genes are TRBV30 and TRBJ1-1, with a possible D match to TRBD1 (5 bases). The germline CDR1 and CDR2 sequences are GTSNPN and SVGIG (reference sequence). V was pared by 1 base and J by 5 bases, with 14 bases between. The CDR3 runs to 14 residues. The DNA of the CDR3 is TGTGCCTGGAGTGCCCAGGGTGGGACTACTGAAGCTTTCTTT. This encodes CAWSAQGGTTEAFF.

The genes are TRBV5-1 and TRBJ2-2; 9 bases are shared with TRBD1. This CDR3 is built from 18 residues. The trim removed 4 bases at V and 2 bases at J, leaving 12 bases unmatched. The germline V gene has CDR1 SGHRS and CDR2 YFSETQ. CDR3 sequence reads: CASSVNRDRAVNTGELFF. The CDR3 DNA reads TGCGCCAGCAGCGTAAACCGGGACAGGGCGGTTAACACCGGGGAGCTGTTTTTT.

The chain couples TRBV6-5 to TRBJ2-7; D not certain. V was shortened by 2 bases and J by 6 bases, with 17 bases between the two germline ends. CDR3 size: 15 residues. CDR1 and CDR2 from the germline V gene are MNHEY and SVGAGI. DNA of the CDR3: TGTGCCAGCAGTTACAGGCCAGGCTTACTTCTCGAGCAGTACTTC. Protein product: CASSYRPGLLLEQYF.

The J gene is TRBJ2-7, the V gene TRBV2; D may be TRBD1 (6 bases). CDR3 length: 12 amino acids. The V gene's germline CDR1 is SNHLY and CDR2 FYNNEI. Trimming shortened V by 8 bases and J by 2 bases, and 10 bases separated the two germline ends. As DNA, the CDR3 is TGTGCCAGCCGACAGGCGGCCTACGAGCAGTACTTC. This gives the protein CASRQAAYEQYF.

The V and J genes are TRBV6-5 and TRBJ2-2; 10 positions match TRBD2. The junction had 2 bases not matched to a gene; V was cut back by 6 bases and J by 4 bases. The CDR3 runs to 14 residues. CDR1 and CDR2 (germline): MNHEY, SVGAGI. The CDR3 spells CASSGTSVTGELFF. In nucleotides, the CDR3 is TGTGCCAGCAGCGGGACTAGCGTCACCGGGGAGCTGTTTTTT.

The rearrangement links TRBV4-3 to TRBJ2-7; a possible D gene is TRBD1 (5 bases). The germline gives CDR1 LGHNA, CDR2 YSLEER. V was cut by 1 base and J by 0 bases, with 22 bases left in between. This CDR3 region has 19 residues. The CDR3 loop is CASSQGSLYGRASSYEQYF. The DNA of the CDR3 is TGCGCCAGCAGCCAAGGATCGCTTTACGGCAGGGCGAGCTCCTACGAGCAGTACTTC.

This chain uses TRBV5-6 with TRBJ2-7; 7 nucleotides align to TRBD1. Germline CDR1 reads SGHDT; CDR2 reads YYEEEE. The length of the CDR3 is 15 residues. Losses at the gene ends were 5 bases for V and 0 bases for J; bases not matched to a gene: 8. The CDR3 reads CASRLGQVPSYEQYF. CDR3 DNA sequence: TGTGCCAGCAGACTAGGACAGGTCCCCTCCTACGAGCAGTACTTC.

The chain uses TRBV30 and TRBJ2-7, with 7 bases aligning to TRBD2. Germline V lookup: CDR1 GTSNPN, CDR2 SVGIG (reference sequence). The CDR3 contains 14 residues. V shed 3 bases, J shed 1 base, and the junction held 6 bases outside the gene matches. The DNA for the CDR3 is TGTGCCTGGAGAGGCGGGCGGGGGTCCTACGAGCAGTACTTC. This translates into CAWRGGRGSYEQYF.

The rearrangement uses TRBV2 and TRBJ2-5, with TRBD1 matching 7 bases. CDR1 and CDR2 from the germline V gene are SNHLY and FYNNEI. This CDR3 contains 14 residues. The ends lost 6 bases at V and 7 bases at J; junction bases unmatched: 11. The CDR3 region is CASSKETGTGTQYF. DNA of the CDR3: TGTGCCAGCAGCAAAGAGACAGGGACGGGGACCCAGTACTTC.

The chain employs TRBV5-1 and TRBJ1-3; D remains ambiguous. Trimming pared 0 bases from V and 0 bases from J, leaving 10 bases between. From germline, CDR1 is SGHRS and CDR2 YFSETQ. The CDR3 is 16 residues long. The CDR3 reads CASSLVAGSSGNTIYF. Written as DNA, the CDR3 is TGCGCCAGCAGCTTGGTAGCCGGTAGCTCTGGAAACACCATATATTTT.

J is TRBJ2-7 and V is TRBV12-5, with 9 bases aligning to TRBD2. Germline trimming cut 7 bases from V and 7 bases from J; bases unmatched to any gene: 11. Germline V gene lookup returns CDR1 LGHNT and CDR2 FRNRAP. The CDR3 totals 14 residues. The CDR3 region has the DNA TGTGCTAGTGCCCGCGGCGGGAGGGTTCATGAGCAGTACTTC. It translates to CASARGGRVHEQYF.

In its sample, this clone was seen once. Distinct nucleotide sequences in the sample also encode this CDR3. The chain combines TRBV28 with TRBJ2-2, with TRBD1 identical over 9 bases. This CDR3 is built from 14 residues. Trimming cost V 6 bases and J 8 bases; bases outside gene matches: 7. The germline CDR1 and CDR2 sequences are MDHEN and SYDVKM. CDR3 DNA: TGTGCCAGCAGGCGACAGGGGGGAGCAGGGGAGCTGTTTTTT. It yields the protein CASRRQGGAGELFF.

This clone was seen more than once but under ten times. The same CDR3 arises from other DNA sequences in this sample as well. This chain links TRBV18 with TRBJ1-2; tentative D call: TRBD1 (5 bases). V was cut by 0 bases and J by 6 bases, with 8 bases left in between. CDR1 and CDR2 from the germline V gene are KGHSH and LQKENI. This CDR3 region has 13 residues. CDR3 sequence reads: CASSPPVGDGYTF. The CDR3 DNA reads TGTGCCAGCTCACCACCGGTGGGGGATGGCTACACCTTC.

The chain combines TRBV2 with TRBJ2-3, with D possibly matching TRBD1 (5 bases). CDR1 is SNHLY and CDR2 is FYNNEI in the germline V gene. V was clipped by 6 bases and J by 2 bases, with 9 bases between them. The CDR3 runs 13 residues. The CDR3 loop is CASRGPNTDTQYF. For the CDR3, the DNA is TGTGCCAGCAGGGGGCCAAACACAGATACGCAGTATTTT.

V usage is TRBV11-2 and J usage is TRBJ1-6; D might be TRBD1 (5 bases). V lost 2 bases and J lost 7, with 9 bases in between. Germline V lookup: CDR1 SGHAT, CDR2 FQNNGV. This CDR3 contains 14 residues. The CDR3 DNA sequence: TGTGCCAGCAGCTTACAGGGCTCAAATTCACCCCTCCACTTT. As protein: CASSLQGSNSPLHF.